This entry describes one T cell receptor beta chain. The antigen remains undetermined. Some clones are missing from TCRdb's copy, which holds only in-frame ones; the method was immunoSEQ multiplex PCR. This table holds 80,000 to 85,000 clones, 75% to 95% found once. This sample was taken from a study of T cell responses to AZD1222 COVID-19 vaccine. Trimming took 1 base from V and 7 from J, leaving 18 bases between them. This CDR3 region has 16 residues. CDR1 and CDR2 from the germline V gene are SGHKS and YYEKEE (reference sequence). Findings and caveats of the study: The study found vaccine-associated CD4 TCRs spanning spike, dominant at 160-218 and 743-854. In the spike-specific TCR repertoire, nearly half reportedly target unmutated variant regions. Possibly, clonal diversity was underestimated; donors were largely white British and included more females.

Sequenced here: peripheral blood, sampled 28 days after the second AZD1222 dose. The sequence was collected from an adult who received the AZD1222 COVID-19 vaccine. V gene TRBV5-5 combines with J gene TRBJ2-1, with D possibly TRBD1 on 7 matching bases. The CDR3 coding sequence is TGTGCCAGCAGCTTGTACTTTCGGGGGACAGAAAATGAGCAGTTCTTC. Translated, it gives CASSLYFRGTENEQFF.